The 25 T cell receptor beta chains presented below share a single source sample, sequenced in a study of T cell responses to AZD1222 COVID-19 vaccine. Clones were read by immunoSEQ multiplex PCR, and TCRdb kept only the in-frame ones, dropping some. This table has about 140,000 clones, 92% appearing once. This specimen consisted of peripheral blood, obtained 28 days after the second AZD1222 dose. The receptor source for this set is an adult who received the AZD1222 COVID-19 vaccine.

A few counts support this clone. The chain carries TRBV7-9 and TRBJ2-2; D not certain. With 6 bases removed from V and 3 bases from J, the gap between germline ends came to 14 bases. CDR1 and CDR2 from the germline V gene are SEHNR and FQNEAQ (reference sequence). The CDR3 runs 15 residues. In nucleotides, the CDR3 is TGTGCCAGCAGTTTCAGAGGACGGGACACCGGGGAGCTGTTTTTT. It is translated as CASSFRGRDTGELFF.

This chain links TRBV5-5 with TRBJ1-4, with a possible D match to TRBD1 (5 bases). The germline V and J ends were trimmed by 4 bases and 10 bases, with 17 bases remaining between them. The germline gives CDR1 SGHKS, CDR2 YYEKEE (reference sequence). The CDR3 runs 14 residues. The CDR3 is CASSRGLTDGKLFF. The CDR3 DNA is TGTGCCAGCAGCCGGGGACTCACGGACGGAAAACTGTTTTTT.

V usage is TRBV5-1 and J usage is TRBJ2-5; 8 nucleotides match TRBD2. Germline CDR1 is SGHRS and CDR2 is YFSETQ. This CDR3 contains 12 residues. V shed 10 bases, J shed 5 bases, and the junction held 7 bases outside the gene matches. This chain's CDR3 is CASGLARETQYF. As DNA, the CDR3 is TGCGCCTCCGGACTAGCAAGGGAGACCCAGTACTTC.

V gene TRBV19 combines with J gene TRBJ1-2; D may be TRBD1 (5 bases). The CDR3 runs to 13 residues. Germline V lookup: CDR1 LNHDA, CDR2 SQIVND (reference sequence). The germline V and J ends were trimmed by 6 bases and 7 bases, with 15 bases remaining between them. CDR3 DNA: TGTGCCAGTAGATCTAAGACCGGGGCTGGCTACACCTTC. It codes for CASRSKTGAGYTF. Full variable domain (outside the CDR3, taken from reference TRBV19 and TRBJ1-2): DGGITQSPKYLFRKEGQNVTLSCEQNLNHDAMYWYRQDPGQGLRLIYYSQIVNDFQKGDIAEGYSVSREKKESFPLTVTSAQKNPTAFYLCASRSKTGAGYTFGSGTRLTVV.

This chain links TRBV7-2 with TRBJ2-3; 8 bases align to TRBD2. Germline V gene data show CDR1 as SGHTA and CDR2 as FQGNSA. The CDR3 consists of 15 residues. V lost 5 bases, J lost 3 bases, and 7 bases stayed unmatched. The chain's CDR3 is CASSPLAGGTDTQYF. The CDR3 DNA reads TGTGCCAGCAGCCCTCTCGCGGGGGGAACAGATACGCAGTATTTT. Combining the CDR3 with reference TRBV7-2 and TRBJ2-3 gives the whole variable domain GAGVSQSPSNKVTEKGKDVELRCDPISGHTALYWYRQSLGQGLEFLIYFQGNSAPDKSGLPSDRFSAERTGGSVSTLTIQRTQQEDSAVYLCASSPLAGGTDTQYFGPGTRLTVL.

The chain combines TRBV5-1 with TRBJ1-4; maybe TRBD1 (6 bases). Germline V gene sequence: CDR1 SGHRS, CDR2 YFSETQ. The CDR3 spans 13 residues. V was clipped by 9 bases and J by 8 bases, with 17 bases between them. CDR3 region: CATAQGVGEKLFF. CDR3 DNA sequence: TGCGCCACCGCACAGGGCGTCGGGGAAAAACTGTTTTTT.

The CDR3 here is CASSLTAGVEGGELFF. CDR3 bases: TGTGCCAGCAGCTTAACAGCGGGAGTGGAAGGCGGGGAGCTGTTTTTT. V gene TRBV7-3 combines with J gene TRBJ2-2; 8 nucleotides match TRBD2. This CDR3 has 16 residues. Trimming cost V 0 bases and J 7 bases; bases outside gene matches: 7. Germline V CDR1 and CDR2: SGHTA, FQGTGA.

The rearrangement joins TRBV6-6 to TRBJ2-3, with D perhaps TRBD2 (5 bases). V dropped 6 bases and J dropped 6 bases, with 22 bases sitting between them. Germline CDR1 reads MNHNY; CDR2 reads SVGAGI (reference sequence). This CDR3 spans 16 amino acids. The CDR3, as DNA: TGTGCCAGCAGCTCCCAGGACGCGGTAGCGTTGGATACGCAGTATTTT. It yields the protein CASSSQDAVALDTQYF.

The chain combines TRBV7-9 with TRBJ1-6, with a possible D match to TRBD1 (6 bases). Trimming took 2 bases from V and 9 from J, leaving 8 bases between them. This CDR3 has 13 residues. Germline V gene lookup returns CDR1 SEHNR and CDR2 FQNEAQ (reference sequence). Here the CDR3 reads CASSLRGGSPLHF. CDR3 nucleotide sequence: TGTGCCAGCAGCTTAAGGGGGGGTTCACCCCTCCACTTT.

The rearrangement links TRBV5-1 to TRBJ1-2; 8 nucleotides match TRBD1. V lost 0 bases to trimming and J lost 14 bases; unmatched junction nucleotides: 6. CDR3 length: 12 residues. The germline V gene encodes CDR1 SGHRS and CDR2 YFSETQ. Written as DNA, the CDR3 is TGCGCCAGCAGCTTGGGACAGGGGACGGGTACCTTC. It yields the protein CASSLGQGTGTF.

CDR3 in DNA: TGTGCCAGTTCGCCCGGTGCGCCTAACACTGAAGCTTTCTTT. Translation: CASSPGAPNTEAFF. The rearrangement links TRBV19 to TRBJ1-1; D call uncertain. The CDR3 has 14 residues. The V and J ends lost 8 bases and 2 bases respectively, with 15 bases between them. Germline V lookup: CDR1 LNHDA, CDR2 SQIVND (reference sequence).

The rearrangement joins TRBV7-2 to TRBJ1-2, with 7 bases aligning to TRBD1. CDR1 and CDR2 (germline): SGHTA, FQGNSA. This CDR3 spans 15 amino acids. Trimming cost V 5 bases and J 5 bases; bases outside gene matches: 11. The CDR3, as DNA: TGTGCCAGCAGCCAAGACAGGGCCTCCTTTTATGGCTACACCTTC. It yields the protein CASSQDRASFYGYTF.

A single count supports this clone. This chain joins TRBV9 and TRBJ2-3; 7 nucleotides agree with TRBD1. The germline CDR1 and CDR2 sequences are SGDLS and YYNGEE. The junction had 3 bases not matched to a gene; V was cut back by 7 bases and J by 4 bases. This CDR3 is built from 12 residues. The chain's CDR3 is CASQGVSDTQYF. CDR3 nucleotide sequence: TGTGCCAGCCAGGGGGTCTCAGATACGCAGTATTTT.

This clone was picked up one time. The chain carries TRBV27 and TRBJ2-6; the match to TRBD1 covers 12 bases. CDR3 size: 19 residues. Trimming took 10 bases from V and 0 from J; bases not matched to a gene: 13. The germline V gene has CDR1 MNHEY and CDR2 SMNVEV (reference sequence). The CDR3 reads CATGTGGLSLHSGANVLTF. As DNA, the CDR3 is TGTGCCACCGGGACAGGGGGCCTGTCGCTTCACTCTGGGGCCAACGTCCTGACTTTC.

The CDR3 loop reads CASRTGLNGYTF. The CDR3 coding sequence is TGTGCCAGTAGGACAGGGCTAAATGGCTACACCTTC. The V gene is TRBV19, the J gene TRBJ1-2; TRBD1 matches at 7 bases. Trimming cost V 6 bases and J 6 bases; bases outside gene matches: 4. The CDR3 has 12 amino acids. Per the germline V gene, CDR1 is LNHDA and CDR2 is SQIVND (reference sequence).

By frequency in the sample, this clone is medium-sized. The rearrangement uses TRBV6-2 or TRBV6-3 and TRBJ2-1; possibly TRBD2 for D (5 bases). V was cut by 2 bases and J by 7 bases, with 15 bases left in between. Germline CDR1 is MNHEY and CDR2 is SVGEGT. CDR3 length: 15 residues. This chain's CDR3 is CASSYEGSGSNEQFF. Here the CDR3 DNA reads TGTGCCAGCAGTTACGAGGGATCGGGTAGTAATGAGCAGTTCTTC.

The rearrangement joins TRBV18 to TRBJ1-1, with 10 bases lining up with TRBD1. V shed 8 bases, J shed 4 bases, and the junction held 10 bases outside the gene matches. The CDR3 runs to 15 residues. Germline lookup yields CDR1 KGHSH and CDR2 LQKENI. The CDR3 DNA is TGTGCCAGCCGACTTTCGGGACAGGGGAGCACTGAAGCTTTCTTT. Amino acids: CASRLSGQGSTEAFF.

The V gene is TRBV5-4, the J gene TRBJ1-1; TRBD1 might be the D (6 bases). The V end lost 4 bases, the J end lost 11 bases, and 24 bases lay between the germline ends. The CDR3 covers 15 residues. The V gene's germline CDR1 is SGHNT and CDR2 YYREEE (reference sequence). CDR3 DNA: TGTGCCAGCAGCCCCCCCGGGACATCTTCCACGCAGGCTTTCTTT. Its translation: CASSPPGTSSTQAFF.

The rearrangement uses TRBV11-3 and TRBJ2-1; 9 bases map to TRBD1. This CDR3 is built from 16 residues. Unmatched junction bases numbered 13, after V lost 5 bases and J lost 8 bases. Germline V CDR1 and CDR2: SGHNT, YENEEA. The CDR3 nucleotides are TGTGCCAGCAGCCCAGGATTGGGACAGGGCTCTGATGAGCAGTTCTTC. This codes for CASSPGLGQGSDEQFF.

The V and J genes are TRBV5-5 and TRBJ2-7; D gene uncertain. Trimming stripped 2 bases from V and 4 bases from J, with 13 bases between. Germline CDR1 SGHKS, CDR2 YYEKEE (reference sequence). The CDR3 runs to 14 residues. CDR3 bases: TGTGCCAGCAGCTTTGGGCTAGTAGGTTACGAGCAGTACTTC. Translated, it gives CASSFGLVGYEQYF.

CDR3 DNA: TGTGCCAGCAGTTACGTGACGGGCAGCACAGATACGCAGTATTTT. Translating it yields CASSYVTGSTDTQYF. The rearrangement joins TRBV7-8 to TRBJ2-3; D is unresolved. Germline CDR1 is SGHVS and CDR2 is FQNEAQ. The ends were cut back, 6 bases at V and 0 bases at J, with 13 bases in the middle. The CDR3 covers 15 residues.

This chain connects TRBV2 to TRBJ1-1; D uncertain. V was shortened by 5 bases and J by 8 bases, with 15 bases between the two germline ends. The CDR3 consists of 13 residues. Germline CDR1 is SNHLY and CDR2 is FYNNEI. CDR3 nucleotides: TGTGCCAGCAGTTCAGCTACCGGACGAGAAGCTTTCTTT. This sequence encodes CASSSATGREAFF.

The chain has TRBV6-4 and TRBJ2-3; TRBD2 might be the D (5 bases). Looked up from germline, CDR1 is MRHNA and CDR2 is SNTAGT. Trimming removed 5 bases at V and 4 bases at J, with 13 bases between. The CDR3 is made up of 14 amino acids. The CDR3 reads CASSRGLRSDTQYF. The CDR3, as DNA: TGTGCCAGCAGTAGAGGACTGAGATCAGATACGCAGTATTTT.

The chain links TRBV14 to TRBJ2-1; 8 nucleotides align to TRBD2. Trimming at V came to 3 bases and at J to 7 bases, leaving 14 bases not matched to a gene. The germline V gene has CDR1 SGHDN and CDR2 FVKESK. The CDR3 is made up of 17 amino acids. The CDR3 is CASSQTPGGGRSNEQFF. The CDR3 DNA is TGTGCCAGCAGCCAGACCCCGGGGGGCGGGAGGAGTAATGAGCAGTTCTTC.

This clone was found once. The rearrangement links TRBV11-2 to TRBJ2-1; the D is unclear. Trimming pared 2 bases from V and 7 bases from J, leaving 15 bases between. Per germline, CDR1 SGHAT and CDR2 FQNNGV. CDR3 size: 15 residues. The CDR3 DNA reads as TGTGCCAGCAGCTTAAGCCAATTTACCGGGAATGAGCAGTTCTTC. Translating gives CASSLSQFTGNEQFF.